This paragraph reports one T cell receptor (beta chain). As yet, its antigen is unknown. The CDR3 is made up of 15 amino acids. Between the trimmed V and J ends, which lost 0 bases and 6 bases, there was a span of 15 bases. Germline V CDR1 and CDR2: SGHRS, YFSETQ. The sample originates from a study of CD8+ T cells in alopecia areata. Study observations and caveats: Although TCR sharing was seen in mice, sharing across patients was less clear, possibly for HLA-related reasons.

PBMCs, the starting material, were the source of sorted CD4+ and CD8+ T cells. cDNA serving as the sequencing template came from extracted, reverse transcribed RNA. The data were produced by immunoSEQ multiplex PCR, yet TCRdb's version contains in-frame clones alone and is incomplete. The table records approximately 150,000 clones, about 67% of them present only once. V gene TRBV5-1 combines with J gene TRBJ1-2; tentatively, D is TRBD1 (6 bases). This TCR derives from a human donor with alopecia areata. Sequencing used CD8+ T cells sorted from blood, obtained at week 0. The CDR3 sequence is CASSLADQGPHGYTF. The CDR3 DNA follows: TGCGCCAGCAGCTTGGCCGATCAGGGGCCCCATGGCTACACCTTC.